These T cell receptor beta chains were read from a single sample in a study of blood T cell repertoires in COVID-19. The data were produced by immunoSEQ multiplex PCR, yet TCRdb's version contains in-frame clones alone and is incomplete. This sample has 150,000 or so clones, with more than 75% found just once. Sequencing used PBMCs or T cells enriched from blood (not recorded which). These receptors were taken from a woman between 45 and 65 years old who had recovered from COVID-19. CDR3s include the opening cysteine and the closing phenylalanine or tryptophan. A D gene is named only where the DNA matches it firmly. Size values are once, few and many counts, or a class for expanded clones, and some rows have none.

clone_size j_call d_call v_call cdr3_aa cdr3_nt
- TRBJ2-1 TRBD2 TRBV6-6 CASSRTSGESSYNEQFF TGTGCCAGCAGTCGGACTAGCGGGGAGAGCTCCTACAATGAGCAGTTCTTC
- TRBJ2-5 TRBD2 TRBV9 CASSLTSGMDETQYF TGTGCCAGCAGCCTTACTAGCGGGATGGACGAGACCCAGTACTTC
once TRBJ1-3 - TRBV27 CASSLSPTELNTIYF TGTGCCAGCAGTTTATCCCCGACAGAGTTAAACACCATATATTTT
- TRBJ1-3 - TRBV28 CASTRAGGGNTIYF TGTGCCAGCACCAGAGCGGGTGGAGGAAACACCATATATTTT
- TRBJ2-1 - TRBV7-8 CASSLTSLGRFF TGTGCCAGCAGCCTAACTTCTTTGGGGCGGTTCTTC
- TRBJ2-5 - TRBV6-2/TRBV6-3 CASSYSGPGAEAQYF TGTGCCAGCAGTTACTCGGGCCCAGGGGCAGAGGCCCAGTACTTC
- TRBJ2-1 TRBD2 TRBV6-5 CASSPRREYDNEQFF TGTGCCAGCAGTCCCCGGCGGGAGTACGACAATGAGCAGTTCTTC
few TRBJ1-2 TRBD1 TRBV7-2 CASSSDRDYGYTF TGTGCCAGCAGCTCCGACAGGGACTATGGCTACACCTTC
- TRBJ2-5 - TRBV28 CASSLRGLVGTQYF TGTGCCAGCAGTTTAAGAGGGCTAGTTGGGACCCAGTACTTC
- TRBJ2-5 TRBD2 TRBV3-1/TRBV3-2 CASSRRLARRVETQYF TGTGCCAGCAGCCGCCGACTAGCCAGACGGGTAGAGACCCAGTACTTC
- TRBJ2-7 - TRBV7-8 CASSLAGGWGESYEQYF TGTGCCAGCAGCTTAGCGGGGGGTTGGGGGGAGTCCTACGAGCAGTACTTC
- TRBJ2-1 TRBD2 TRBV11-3 CASSDMAGGLHEQFF TGTGCCAGCAGCGACATGGCGGGGGGCCTCCATGAGCAGTTCTTC
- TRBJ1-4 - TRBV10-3 CAISGTVNEKLFF TGTGCCATCAGTGGGACAGTTAATGAAAAACTGTTTTTT
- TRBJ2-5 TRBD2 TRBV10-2 CASSDVRREGEETQYF TGCGCCAGCAGTGATGTTCGGCGGGAGGGCGAGGAGACCCAGTACTTC
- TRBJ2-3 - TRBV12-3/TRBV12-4 CASSSQSTDTQYF TGTGCCAGCAGTTCCCAGTCCACAGATACGCAGTATTTT
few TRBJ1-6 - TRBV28 CASSLGSTGIGNSPLHF TGTGCCAGCAGTTTGGGAAGTACCGGGATCGGAAATTCACCCCTCCACTTT
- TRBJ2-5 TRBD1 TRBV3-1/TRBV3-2 CASSQDKSGGPRRETQYF TGTGCCAGCAGCCAAGATAAGTCAGGGGGTCCACGGAGGGAGACCCAGTACTTC
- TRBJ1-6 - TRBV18 CASSRTVQDNSPLHF TGTGCCAGCTCACGAACGGTGCAGGATAATTCACCCCTCCACTTT
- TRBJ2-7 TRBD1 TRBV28 CASSFFLQGSYEQYF TGTGCCAGCAGTTTTTTTCTACAGGGGTCTTACGAGCAGTACTTC
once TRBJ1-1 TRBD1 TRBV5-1 CASSLSGQHLEAFF TGCGCCAGCAGCTTGTCGGGACAGCACCTTGAAGCTTTCTTT
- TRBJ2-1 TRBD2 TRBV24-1 CATGTSGNNEQFF TGTGCCACCGGGACTAGCGGGAACAATGAGCAGTTCTTC
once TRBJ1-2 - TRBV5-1 CASSFNRSANYGYTF TGCGCCAGCAGCTTTAACAGATCTGCTAACTATGGCTACACCTTC
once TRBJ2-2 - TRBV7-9 CASLHRDNTGELFF TGTGCCAGCCTTCACAGGGATAACACCGGGGAGCTGTTTTTT
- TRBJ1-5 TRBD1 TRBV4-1 CASSQDQTGGRGWNQPQHF TGCGCCAGCAGCCAAGACCAAACAGGGGGCCGCGGTTGGAATCAGCCCCAGCATTTT
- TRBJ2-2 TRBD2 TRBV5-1 CASSSPSGRAGGELFF TGCGCCAGCAGCTCCCCCAGCGGGAGGGCTGGCGGGGAGCTGTTTTTT
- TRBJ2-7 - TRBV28 CASRPYGQASYEQYF TGTGCCAGCCGACCTTACGGACAAGCCTCCTACGAGCAGTACTTC
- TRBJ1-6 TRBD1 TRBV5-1 CASSLSGQGNNSPLHF TGCGCCAGCAGCTTGTCCGGACAGGGCAATAATTCACCCCTCCACTTT
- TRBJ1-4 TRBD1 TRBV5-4 CASSSDRELDEKLFF TGTGCCAGCAGCTCGGACAGGGAGCTCGATGAAAAACTGTTTTTT
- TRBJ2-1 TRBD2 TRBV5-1 CASSTGLAALSYNEQFF TGCGCCAGCAGCACGGGACTAGCGGCACTCTCCTACAATGAGCAGTTCTTC
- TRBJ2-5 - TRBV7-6 CASSLGGQYQETQYF TGTGCCAGCAGCTTGGGGGGACAGTACCAAGAGACCCAGTACTTC
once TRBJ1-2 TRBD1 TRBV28 CASGGTAHVGGYTF TGTGCCAGCGGCGGGACAGCTCATGTGGGGGGCTACACCTTC
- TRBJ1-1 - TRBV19 CASFGRVSVTEAFF TGTGCCAGTTTCGGCAGGGTATCTGTCACTGAAGCTTTCTTT